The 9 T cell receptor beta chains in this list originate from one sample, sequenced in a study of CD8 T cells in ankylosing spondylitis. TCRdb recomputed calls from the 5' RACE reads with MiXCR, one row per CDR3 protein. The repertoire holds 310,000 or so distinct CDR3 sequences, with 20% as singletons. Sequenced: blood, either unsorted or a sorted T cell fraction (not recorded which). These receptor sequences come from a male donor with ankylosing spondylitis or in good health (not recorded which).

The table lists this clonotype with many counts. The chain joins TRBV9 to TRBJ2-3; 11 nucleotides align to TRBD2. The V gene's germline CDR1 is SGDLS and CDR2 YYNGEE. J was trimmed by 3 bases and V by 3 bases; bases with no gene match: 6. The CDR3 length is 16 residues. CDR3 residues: CASSGSGGAGTDTQYF. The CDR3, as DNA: TGTGCCAGCAGCGGTAGCGGGGGGGCAGGAACAGATACGCAGTATTTT.

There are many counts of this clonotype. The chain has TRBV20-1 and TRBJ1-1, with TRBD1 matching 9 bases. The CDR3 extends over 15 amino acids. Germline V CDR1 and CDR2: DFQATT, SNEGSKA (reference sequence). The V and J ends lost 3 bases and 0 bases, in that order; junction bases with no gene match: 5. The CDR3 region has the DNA TGCAGTGCTAGTTTTGGACAGGGGCTGAACACTGAAGCTTTCTTT. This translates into CSASFGQGLNTEAFF.

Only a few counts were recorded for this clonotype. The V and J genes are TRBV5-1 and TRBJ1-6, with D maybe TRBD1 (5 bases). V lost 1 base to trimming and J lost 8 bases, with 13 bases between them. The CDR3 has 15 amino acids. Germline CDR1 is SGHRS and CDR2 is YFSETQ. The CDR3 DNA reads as TGCGCCAGCAGCTTGCGGCAGGGTACAGATTCACCCCTCCACTTT. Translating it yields CASSLRQGTDSPLHF.

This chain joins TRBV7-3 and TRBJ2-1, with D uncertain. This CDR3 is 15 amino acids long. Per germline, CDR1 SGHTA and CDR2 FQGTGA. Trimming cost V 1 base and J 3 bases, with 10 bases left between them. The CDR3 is CASSLSLGVYNEQFF. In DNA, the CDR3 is TGTGCCAGCAGCTTAAGTCTTGGCGTCTACAATGAGCAGTTCTTC. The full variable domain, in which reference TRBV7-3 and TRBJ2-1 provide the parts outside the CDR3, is GAGVSQTPSNKVTEKGKYVELRCDPISGHTALYWYRQSLGQGPEFLIYFQGTGAADDSGLPNDRFFAVRPEGSVSTLKIQRTERGDSAVYLCASSLSLGVYNEQFFGPGTRLTVL.

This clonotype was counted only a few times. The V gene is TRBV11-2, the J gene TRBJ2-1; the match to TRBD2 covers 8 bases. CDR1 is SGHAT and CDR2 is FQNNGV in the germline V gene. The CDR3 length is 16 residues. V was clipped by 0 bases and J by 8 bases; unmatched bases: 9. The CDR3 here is CASSLDVSGISDEQFF. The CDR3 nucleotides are TGTGCCAGCAGCTTAGATGTTAGCGGGATCAGCGATGAGCAGTTCTTC.

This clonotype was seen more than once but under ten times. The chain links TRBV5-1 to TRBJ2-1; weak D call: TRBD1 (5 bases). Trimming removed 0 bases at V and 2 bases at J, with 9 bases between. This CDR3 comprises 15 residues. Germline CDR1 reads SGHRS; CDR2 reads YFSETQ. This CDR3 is CASSLAQGTYNEQFF. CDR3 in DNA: TGCGCCAGCAGCTTGGCGCAGGGAACCTACAATGAGCAGTTCTTC.

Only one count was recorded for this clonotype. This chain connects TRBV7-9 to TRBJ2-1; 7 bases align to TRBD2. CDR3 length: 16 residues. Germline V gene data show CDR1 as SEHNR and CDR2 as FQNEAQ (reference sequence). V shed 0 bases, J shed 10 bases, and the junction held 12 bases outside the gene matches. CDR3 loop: CASSLARLAAPREQFF. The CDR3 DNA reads TGTGCCAGCAGCTTAGCTCGGCTAGCGGCCCCGAGGGAGCAGTTCTTC.

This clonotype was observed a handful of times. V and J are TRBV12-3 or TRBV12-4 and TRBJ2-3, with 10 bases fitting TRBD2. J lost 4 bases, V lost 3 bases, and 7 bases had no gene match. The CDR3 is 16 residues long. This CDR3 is CASSLGTSEFPDTQYF. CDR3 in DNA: TGTGCCAGCAGTTTGGGGACTAGCGAATTTCCAGATACGCAGTATTTT.

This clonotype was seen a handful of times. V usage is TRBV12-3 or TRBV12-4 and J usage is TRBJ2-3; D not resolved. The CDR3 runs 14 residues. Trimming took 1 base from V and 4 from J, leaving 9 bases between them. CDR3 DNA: TGTGCCAGCAGTTTAGAGGCAGTTGCAGATACGCAGTATTTT. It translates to CASSLEAVADTQYF.